The sequence of this T cell receptor (beta chain) was determined in a study of spatial heterogeneity in lung cancer. For the study at large: Detected beta-chain sequences consistently exceeded alpha-chain sequences.

Documented time point: sample taken at primary tumor resection. Whole RNA, which was extracted from tumor, nontumor lung tissue or frozen PBMC, was sequenced without any cell sorting. Samples were donated by 72 untreated early-stage non-small cell lung cancer patients. Regarding this clonotype: Its antigen is unidentified.

A unique molecular identifier was carried by every single TCR cDNA molecule. TCRdb reprocessed the 5' RACE reads with MiXCR, giving one entry per CDR3 protein. The repertoire holds just under 95,000 distinct CDR3 sequences, more than 10% seen once, with roughly 41% in the top ten. V was shortened by 0 bases and J by 0 bases, with 16 bases between the two germline ends. CDR3 length: 18 residues. From germline, CDR1 is MNHEY and CDR2 SVGAGI. Findings and caveats of the study: Expanded tumor TCRs that were ubiquitous appeared in blood more at resection than follow-up.

The receptor's source is a male donor with early-stage non-small cell lung cancer. The chain employs TRBV6-5 and TRBJ2-3; D possibly uses TRBD1 or TRBD2 (5 bases each). Sample: PBMCs, taken at surgery. The CDR3 DNA reads as TGTGCCAGCAGTTACTCCTCCGGGACGGCTTGGAGCACAGATACGCAGTATTTT. Protein sequence: CASSYSSGTAWSTDTQYF.